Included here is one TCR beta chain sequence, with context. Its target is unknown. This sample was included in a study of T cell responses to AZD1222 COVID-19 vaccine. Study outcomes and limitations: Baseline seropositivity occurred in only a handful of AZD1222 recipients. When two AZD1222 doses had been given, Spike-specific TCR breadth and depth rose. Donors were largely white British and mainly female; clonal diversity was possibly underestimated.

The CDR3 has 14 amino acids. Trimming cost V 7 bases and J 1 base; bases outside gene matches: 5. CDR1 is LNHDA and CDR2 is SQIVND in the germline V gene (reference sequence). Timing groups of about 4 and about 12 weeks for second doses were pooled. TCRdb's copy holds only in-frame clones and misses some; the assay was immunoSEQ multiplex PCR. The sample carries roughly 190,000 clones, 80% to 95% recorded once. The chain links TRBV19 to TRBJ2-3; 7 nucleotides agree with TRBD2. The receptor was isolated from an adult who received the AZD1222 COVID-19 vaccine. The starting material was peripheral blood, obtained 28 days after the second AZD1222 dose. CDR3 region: CASTRLAGTDTQYF. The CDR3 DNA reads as TGTGCCAGTACCCGACTAGCAGGCACAGATACGCAGTATTTT.